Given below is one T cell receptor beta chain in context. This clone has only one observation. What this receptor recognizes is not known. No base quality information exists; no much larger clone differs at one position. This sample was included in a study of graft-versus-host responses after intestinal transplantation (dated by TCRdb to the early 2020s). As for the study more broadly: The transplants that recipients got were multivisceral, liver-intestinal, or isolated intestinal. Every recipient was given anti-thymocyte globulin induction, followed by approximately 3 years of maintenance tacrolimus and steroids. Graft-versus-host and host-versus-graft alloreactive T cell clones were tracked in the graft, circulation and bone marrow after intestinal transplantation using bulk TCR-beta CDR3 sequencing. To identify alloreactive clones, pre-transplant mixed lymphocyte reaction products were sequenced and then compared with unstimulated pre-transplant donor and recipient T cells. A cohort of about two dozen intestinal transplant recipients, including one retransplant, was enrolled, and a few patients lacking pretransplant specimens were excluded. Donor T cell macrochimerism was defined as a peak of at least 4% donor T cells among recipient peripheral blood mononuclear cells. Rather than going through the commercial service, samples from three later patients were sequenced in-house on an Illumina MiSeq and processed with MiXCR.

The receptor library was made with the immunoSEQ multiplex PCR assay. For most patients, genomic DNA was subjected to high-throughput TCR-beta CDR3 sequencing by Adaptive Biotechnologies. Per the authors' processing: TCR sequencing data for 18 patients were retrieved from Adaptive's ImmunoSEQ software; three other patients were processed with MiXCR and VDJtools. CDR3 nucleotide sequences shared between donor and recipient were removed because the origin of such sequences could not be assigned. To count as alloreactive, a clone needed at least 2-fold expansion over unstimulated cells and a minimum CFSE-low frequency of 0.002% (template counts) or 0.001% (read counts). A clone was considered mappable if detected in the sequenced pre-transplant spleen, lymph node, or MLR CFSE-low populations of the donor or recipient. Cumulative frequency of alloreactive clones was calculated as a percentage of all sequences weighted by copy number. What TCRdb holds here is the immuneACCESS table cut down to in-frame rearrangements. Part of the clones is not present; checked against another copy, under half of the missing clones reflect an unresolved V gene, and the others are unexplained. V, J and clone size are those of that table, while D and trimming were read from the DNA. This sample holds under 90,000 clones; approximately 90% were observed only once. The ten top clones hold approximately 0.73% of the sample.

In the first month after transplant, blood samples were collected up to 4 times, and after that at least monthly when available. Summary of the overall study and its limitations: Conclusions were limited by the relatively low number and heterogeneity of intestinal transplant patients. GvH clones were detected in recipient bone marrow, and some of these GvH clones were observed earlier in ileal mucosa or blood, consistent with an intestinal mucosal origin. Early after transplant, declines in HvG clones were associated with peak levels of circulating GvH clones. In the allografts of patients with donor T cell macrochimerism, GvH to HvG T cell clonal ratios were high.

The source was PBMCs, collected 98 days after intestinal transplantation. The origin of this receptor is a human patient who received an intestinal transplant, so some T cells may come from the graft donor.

This receptor carries the CDR3 CASSPDRADQPQHF. In nucleotide form, the sequence is TGCGCCAGCTCACCGGACAGGGCGGATCAGCCCCAGCATTTT. The chain employs TRBV5-1 and TRBJ1-5; 8 junctional bases match TRBD1. Including the terminal cysteine and phenylalanine, the CDR3 comprises 14 residues. Just the 42-base CDR3 DNA is kept, in frame starting at base 1. Relative to germline, V is missing 7 bases and J is missing 5 bases, with 8 bases of the junction outside any gene match. Sequences SGHRS (CDR1) and YFSETQ (CDR2) are obtained from the germline V gene.